The 13 T cell receptor beta chains given below trace back to one sample, sequenced in a study of T cells in localized non-small cell lung cancer. The table came from immunoSEQ multiplex PCR; TCRdb's copy has only in-frame clones and leaves some out. The table shows tens of thousands of clones, with 88% occurring only once. This specimen consisted of peripheral blood, obtained before any cancer treatment. These receptors all come from a female donor of 60 years or more with stage I squamous cell lung carcinoma.

This clone was seen a single time. V and J are TRBV19 and TRBJ2-1, with 10 bases lining up with TRBD1. The CDR3 sequence is 17 residues long. Germline assignment: CDR1 LNHDA and CDR2 SQIVND (reference sequence). V dropped 9 bases and J dropped 8; count of bases not matched to a gene: 19. The CDR3: CASGTISGTGERYEQFF. In DNA form, the CDR3 reads TGTGCCAGCGGCACTATTTCCGGGACAGGGGAGAGGTATGAGCAGTTCTTC.

This chain links TRBV5-8 with TRBJ2-7, with 10 bases that match TRBD2. The V segment lost 4 bases and the J segment 2 bases; nucleotides outside the gene matches: 3. CDR1 is SGHTS, CDR2 YDEGEE, per germline. The CDR3 runs 14 residues. The CDR3 DNA follows: TGTGCCAGCAGCCGGGGACTAGCGACCTACGAGCAGTACTTC. Protein: CASSRGLATYEQYF.

V and J are TRBV6-5 and TRBJ2-7, with a possible D match to TRBD2 (7 bases). This CDR3 spans 15 amino acids. V was pared by 3 bases and J by 5 bases, with 17 bases between. In germline, CDR1 is MNHEY, CDR2 SVGAGI. Here the CDR3 DNA reads TGTGCCAGCAGTTATGGCGGGAGAGGGGGTCACGAGCAGTACTTC. Translation gives CASSYGGRGGHEQYF.

This clone was seen a handful of times. The chain carries TRBV7-2 and TRBJ2-7, with D possibly being TRBD2 (6 bases). The CDR3 spans 12 residues. CDR1 is SGHTA, CDR2 FQGNSA, per germline. Between the trimmed V and J ends, which lost 4 bases and 7 bases, there was a span of 11 bases. The CDR3 DNA reads as TGTGCCAGCAGCTCCCCTGGGGGGGAGCAGTACTTC. Residues: CASSSPGGEQYF.

V gene TRBV4-2 combines with J gene TRBJ2-2, with D uncertain. The V gene's germline CDR1 is LGHNA and CDR2 YNFKEQ. The V gene lost 0 bases and the J gene lost 5 bases, with 7 bases spanning the gap. The CDR3 has 14 residues. CDR3 DNA: TGTGCCAGCAGCCAAGATCGGGCGACCGGGGAGCTGTTTTTT. Translation gives CASSQDRATGELFF.

This clone has a single count. The chain is built from TRBV9 and TRBJ2-3, with TRBD2 matching over 14 bases. There are 20 residues in the CDR3. Unmatched junction bases numbered 16, after V lost 3 bases and J lost 4 bases. The germline CDR1 and CDR2 sequences are SGDLS and YYNGEE. DNA of the CDR3: TGTGCCAGCAGCGCAGCCCTCATTTGGACTAGCGGGAGGAGGCCAGATACGCAGTATTTT. Protein sequence: CASSAALIWTSGRRPDTQYF.

The rearrangement uses TRBV29-1 and TRBJ1-2; weak D call: TRBD1 (6 bases). CDR3 length: 12 residues. Germline loops: CDR1 SQVTM, CDR2 ANQGSEA. Trimming left V 4 bases short and J 4 bases short, with 10 bases between. CDR3 DNA sequence: TGCAGCGTTGCTCCGGGGGCCTATGGCTACACCTTC. Protein product: CSVAPGAYGYTF.

V gene TRBV27 combines with J gene TRBJ1-5; perhaps TRBD1 as D (5 bases). There are 14 residues in the CDR3. Trimming took off 6 bases at V and 3 bases at J, with 12 bases between the two ends. CDR1 is MNHEY and CDR2 is SMNVEV in the germline V gene (reference sequence). This chain's CDR3 is CASRPTGSNQPQHF. In DNA, the CDR3 is TGTGCCAGCAGACCAACAGGTTCCAATCAGCCCCAGCATTTT.

The chain employs TRBV4-1 and TRBJ2-5; 11 bases are shared with TRBD2. Germline V gene lookup returns CDR1 MGHRA and CDR2 YSYEKL. The junction had 9 bases not matched to a gene; V was cut back by 5 bases and J by 4 bases. CDR3 length: 16 residues. The DNA for the CDR3 is TGCGCCAGCAGCTCCCTAGCGGGAGGAGGGGCAGAGACCCAGTACTTC. Amino acids: CASSSLAGGGAETQYF.

The rearrangement uses TRBV7-2 and TRBJ1-5, with D uncertain. Germline CDR1 and CDR2: SGHTA and FQGNSA. V gave up 8 bases and J gave up 5 bases, with 16 bases separating them. CDR3 length equals 14 residues. The CDR3 here is CASCQRAGDQPQHF. In nucleotides, the CDR3 is TGTGCCAGCTGCCAGCGGGCAGGAGATCAGCCCCAGCATTTT.

This chain uses TRBV6-6 with TRBJ2-3; D remains ambiguous. The CDR3 runs to 13 residues. Germline V CDR1 and CDR2: MNHNY, SVGAGI (reference sequence). Trimming stripped 6 bases from V and 4 bases from J, with 11 bases between. The CDR3: CASRETPPDTQYF. DNA for the CDR3: TGTGCCAGCAGGGAAACCCCCCCAGATACGCAGTATTTT.

This sequence joins TRBV5-5 and TRBJ2-3, with a possible D match to TRBD2 (5 bases). The CDR3 is made up of 14 amino acids. Germline CDR1 and CDR2: SGHKS and YYEKEE (reference sequence). V was clipped by 4 bases and J by 6 bases, with 15 bases between them. CDR3 in amino acids: CASSQRTLGDTQYF. CDR3 DNA: TGTGCCAGCAGCCAGCGGACCTTAGGGGATACGCAGTATTTT.

The rearrangement uses TRBV5-1 and TRBJ2-3, with TRBD2 matching 11 bases. The CDR3 runs 16 residues. CDR1 is SGHRS and CDR2 is YFSETQ in the germline V gene. J was trimmed by 0 bases and V by 4 bases; bases with no gene match: 4. The CDR3 is CASSPRLAGSTDTQYF. The CDR3 DNA follows: TGCGCCAGCAGCCCGCGACTAGCGGGGAGCACAGATACGCAGTATTTT. Combining the CDR3 with reference TRBV5-1 and TRBJ2-3 gives the whole variable domain KAGVTQTPRYLIKTRGQQVTLSCSPISGHRSVSWYQQTPGQGLQFLFEYFSETQRNKGNFPGRFSGRQFSNSRSEMNVSTLELGDSALYLCASSPRLAGSTDTQYFGPGTRLTVL.